The 25 T cell receptor beta chains below all came from one sample that was sequenced in a study of read filtering for tumor transcriptome and immune sequencing. The library was built from roughly 400 ng RNA with molecular barcoded adaptors for alpha/delta and beta/gamma chains. MiXCR, applied by TCRdb to the reads, yields one record per CDR3 protein. The repertoire holds about 5,800 distinct CDR3 sequences, with roughly 20% as singletons. Input material: a population of CD138-negative cells sorted from bone marrow. The receptor source for this set is a donor aged 40 or older with multiple myeloma.

This clonotype has at least ten counts. The chain links TRBV20-1 to TRBJ2-5; 11 bases align to TRBD2. V lost 6 bases, J lost 2 bases, and 8 bases stayed unmatched. CDR3 length: 15 amino acids. Germline V gene sequence: CDR1 DFQATT, CDR2 SNEGSKA (reference sequence). The CDR3 region is CSARTTSGSQETQYF. In nucleotides, the CDR3 is TGCAGTGCCCGTACAACTAGCGGGAGTCAAGAGACCCAGTACTTC.

This clonotype was observed a few times. The CDR3, as DNA: TGTGCCAGCAGTCGTGGTACAGTCAGTAATGAAAAACTGTTTTTT. Translated: CASSRGTVSNEKLFF. The chain is built from TRBV28 and TRBJ1-4; D is unresolved. CDR1 is MDHEN and CDR2 is SYDVKM in the germline V gene. Trimming cost V 5 bases and J 4 bases, with 14 bases left between them. The CDR3 is 15 amino acids.

By sample share, this clonotype is medium-sized. The rearrangement links TRBV3-1 to TRBJ2-1; TRBD2 aligns across 10 bases. Germline-derived CDR1 and CDR2 are LGHDT and YNNKEL (reference sequence). The CDR3 has 15 amino acids. The V segment lost 0 bases and the J segment 9 bases; nucleotides outside the gene matches: 5. For the CDR3, the DNA is TGTGCCAGCAGCCAAGATCTAGCGGGAGAGGCTGAGCAGTTCTTC. Residues: CASSQDLAGEAEQFF.

This clonotype was seen at least ten times. The chain recombines TRBV4-2 with TRBJ2-7; 13 bases are shared with TRBD2. CDR1 LGHNA and CDR2 YNFKEQ come from the germline V gene. CDR3 length equals 16 residues. Trimming took 4 bases from V and 1 from J; bases not matched to a gene: 4. The CDR3 DNA follows: TGTGCCAGCAGCCCGACTAGCGGGAGGCATTCCTACGAGCAGTACTTC. It encodes CASSPTSGRHSYEQYF.

The gene calls are TRBV6-2 or TRBV6-3 and TRBJ2-5, with 7 bases lining up with TRBD1. This CDR3 contains 13 residues. Losses at the gene ends were 6 bases for V and 4 bases for J; bases not matched to a gene: 5. Germline V gene lookup returns CDR1 MNHEY and CDR2 SVGEGT. The CDR3 coding sequence is TGTGCCAGCAGACTGCCAGGGGGAGAGACCCAGTACTTC. Its protein product is CASRLPGGETQYF.

Ten or more counts support this clonotype. The chain links TRBV27 to TRBJ2-5; 7 bases line up with TRBD1. V was pared by 5 bases and J by 5 bases, with 11 bases of the junction left unmatched. The CDR3 consists of 15 residues. Germline CDR1 reads MNHEY; CDR2 reads SMNVEV (reference sequence). CDR3 in amino acids: CASSPTPDRFETQYF. The CDR3 DNA is TGTGCCAGCAGTCCCACCCCGGACAGGTTCGAGACCCAGTACTTC.

This clonotype was counted ten times or more. The chain recombines TRBV5-4 with TRBJ2-1, with TRBD2 matching 10 bases. V lost 4 bases, J lost 1 base, and 14 bases stayed unmatched. Germline CDR1 SGHNT, CDR2 YYREEE (reference sequence). The CDR3 loop spans 19 amino acids. CDR3 residues: CASSATWTAGGGSYNEQFF. Written as DNA, the CDR3 is TGTGCCAGCAGCGCCACCTGGACAGCGGGAGGGGGTTCCTACAATGAGCAGTTCTTC.

This clonotype is categorized as medium-sized. This chain connects TRBV2 to TRBJ2-2; 7 bases fit TRBD1. The germline V gene encodes CDR1 SNHLY and CDR2 FYNNEI. This CDR3 comprises 16 residues. Trimming removed 7 bases from V and 5 bases from J; junction bases left unmatched: 13. This CDR3 is CASTLETGTLTGELFF. The CDR3 nucleotides read TGTGCCAGCACCCTGGAGACAGGGACGTTGACCGGGGAGCTGTTTTTT.

Details on this clonotype: One end of the junction is discordant with germline, which a read error may explain. The chain has TRBV20-1 and TRBJ2-1; 8 bases line up with TRBD2. There are 15 residues in the CDR3. CDR1 DFQATT and CDR2 SNEGSKA come from the germline V gene (reference sequence). The CDR3 here is CSAVAGLSSYNEQLF. The DNA of the CDR3 is TGCAGTGCTGTAGCGGGACTAAGCTCCTACAATGAACAGCTCTTC.

The table lists this clonotype with many counts. The rearrangement joins TRBV6-5 to TRBJ2-2, with 9 bases matching TRBD1. V was pared by 4 bases and J by 5 bases, with 2 bases of the junction left unmatched. Germline V gene lookup returns CDR1 MNHEY and CDR2 SVGAGI. This CDR3 region has 14 residues. CDR3 loop: CASSSGTGTGELFF. In DNA form, the CDR3 reads TGTGCCAGCAGTTCCGGGACAGGGACCGGGGAGCTGTTTTTT.

By share of the sample, this clonotype is large. The CDR3 region is CASSRTGTGEETQYF. The CDR3 DNA follows: TGTGCCAGCAGCCGCACCGGGACAGGGGAAGAGACCCAGTACTTC. The chain couples TRBV4-2 to TRBJ2-5; 10 bases line up with TRBD1. There are 15 residues in the CDR3. J was trimmed by 3 bases and V by 4 bases; bases with no gene match: 5. CDR1 and CDR2 from the germline V gene are LGHNA and YNFKEQ.

Many counts were recorded for this clonotype. J is TRBJ2-3 and V is TRBV20-1; 10 nucleotides agree with TRBD2. V lost 1 base to trimming and J lost 0 bases; unmatched junction nucleotides: 10. CDR1 is DFQATT and CDR2 is SNEGSKA in the germline V gene (reference sequence). The CDR3 runs 18 residues. CDR3 coding DNA: TGCAGTGCTAGAGCTGGGGGGCAAGCGGGAGGGAGCACAGATACGCAGTATTTT. Protein sequence: CSARAGGQAGGSTDTQYF.

This clonotype was recorded many times. CDR3 sequence reads: CASSDFGNQPQHF. CDR3 nucleotide sequence: TGTGCCAGCAGTGATTTCGGGAATCAGCCCCAGCATTTT. The chain uses TRBV6-1 and TRBJ1-5; D gene ambiguous. The V end lost 3 bases, the J end lost 4 bases, and 7 bases lay between the germline ends. CDR1 is MNHNS, CDR2 SASEGT, per germline. The CDR3 runs to 13 residues.

This clonotype came up many times. This sequence joins TRBV7-9 and TRBJ2-1; D is possibly TRBD2 (6 bases). Trimming took 5 bases from V and 4 from J, leaving 15 bases between them. Germline loops: CDR1 SEHNR, CDR2 FQNEAQ (reference sequence). The CDR3 runs to 15 residues. The CDR3, as DNA: TGTGCCAGCAGCCTGACTAGTAGATCATACAATGAGCAGTTCTTC. Its translation is CASSLTSRSYNEQFF.

This clonotype was recorded many times. The V call is TRBV5-1, the J call TRBJ2-7; 10 bases line up with TRBD2. Germline V lookup: CDR1 SGHRS, CDR2 YFSETQ. This CDR3 has 14 residues. V lost 4 bases to trimming and J lost 3 bases; unmatched junction nucleotides: 4. For the CDR3, the DNA is TGCGCCAGCAGCCAACTAGCGGGATACTACGAGCAGTACTTC. Protein product: CASSQLAGYYEQYF.

This clonotype has at least ten counts. The gene calls are TRBV10-3 and TRBJ2-3, with a weak D call TRBD1 (6 bases). V lost 2 bases and J lost 2, with 11 bases in between. The CDR3 loop spans 15 amino acids. The germline V gene has CDR1 ENHRY and CDR2 SYGVKD. CDR3 sequence reads: CAISEGTSNTDTQYF. The CDR3 DNA reads TGTGCCATCAGTGAGGGGACAAGCAACACAGATACGCAGTATTTT.

The sample holds a few counts of this clonotype. V usage is TRBV12-5 and J usage is TRBJ1-2, with 9 bases identical to TRBD1. CDR3 length: 16 residues. Trimming removed 3 bases from V and 4 bases from J; junction bases left unmatched: 9. Germline loops: CDR1 LGHNT, CDR2 FRNRAP. This chain's CDR3 is CASGLNHRGLAYGYTF. DNA of the CDR3: TGTGCTAGTGGTTTAAACCACAGGGGGCTCGCCTATGGCTACACCTTC.

By sample share, this clonotype is medium-sized. V usage is TRBV12-3 or TRBV12-4 and J usage is TRBJ1-6; 7 bases are a match to TRBD1. With V trimmed by 1 base and J by 8 bases, 5 bases remained unmatched. The CDR3 totals 15 residues. For the CDR3, the DNA is TGTGCCAGCAGTTTAGAGGGGGCTAGATATTCACCCCTCCACTTT. Protein product: CASSLEGARYSPLHF.

A remark on this clonotype: A far larger clone is off by one base, so a read error is likely. The chain recombines TRBV7-2 with TRBJ1-4; D is undetermined. Germline assignment: CDR1 SGHTA and CDR2 FQGNSA. The CDR3 spans 14 residues. Written as DNA, the CDR3 is TGTGCCAGCAGCCCTATACCCCCGAGGGATACGCGGTATTTT. Translation: CASSPIPPRDTRYF.

This chain links TRBV19 with TRBJ1-5, with D tentatively TRBD1 (6 bases). V lost 7 bases, J lost 4 bases, and 20 bases lay in between. The CDR3 totals 16 residues. CDR1 and CDR2 (germline): LNHDA, SQIVND (reference sequence). In DNA, the CDR3 is TGTGCCAGTATCCCGACAGGTCGTTTCAGAAATCAGCCCCAGCATTTT. The encoded protein is CASIPTGRFRNQPQHF.

This clonotype came up a few times. A much larger clone is a single base away; this may be a read error. This rearrangement joins TRBV29-1 to TRBJ2-3; 7 positions match TRBD2. With 5 bases clipped from V and 11 bases from J, the junction kept 13 bases outside the gene matches. There are 13 residues in the CDR3. Germline CDR1 is SQVTM and CDR2 is ANQGSEA. The CDR3 region is CSVTRDYGSMQYF. The CDR3 DNA sequence: TGCAGCGTTACCCGGGACTACGGGAGTATGCAGTATTTT.

By proportion, this clonotype is medium-sized. The V and J genes are TRBV29-1 and TRBJ2-1, with 10 bases that match TRBD2. The ends lost 7 bases at V and 0 bases at J; junction bases unmatched: 6. CDR1 and CDR2 (germline): SQVTM, ANQGSEA. The CDR3 is 15 residues long. CDR3 protein: CSAPTSGNSYNEQFF. The CDR3 region has the DNA TGCAGCGCCCCCACTAGCGGGAACTCCTACAATGAGCAGTTCTTC.

In its sample, this clonotype was seen a few times. The junction departs from germline at one end; a sequencing error may be responsible. V gene TRBV2 combines with J gene TRBJ2-5; 14 positions agree with TRBD2. The CDR3 contains 16 residues. CDR1 SNHLY and CDR2 FYNNEI come from the germline V gene. CDR3 loop: CACSSGLAGGQETQYF. The DNA of the CDR3 is TGTGCCTGCAGTAGCGGACTAGCGGGAGGCCAAGAGACCCAGTACTTC.

The rearrangement joins TRBV4-3 to TRBJ2-5; 10 bases agree with TRBD2. This CDR3 has 17 amino acids. The V gene's germline CDR1 is LGHNA and CDR2 YSLEER. The V segment lost 1 base and the J segment 3 bases; nucleotides outside the gene matches: 8. This chain's CDR3 is CASSQGVGGLAEETQYF. The CDR3, as DNA: TGCGCCAGCAGCCAAGGTGTGGGAGGACTAGCGGAAGAGACCCAGTACTTC.

The table lists this clonotype with many counts. The chain couples TRBV18 to TRBJ1-1; D gene unclear. The V and J ends lost 6 bases and 2 bases respectively, with 7 bases between them. Per the germline V gene, CDR1 is KGHSH and CDR2 is LQKENI. The CDR3 consists of 12 residues. The CDR3 nucleotides read TGTGCCAGCTCGGAAGTAAACACTGAAGCTTTCTTT. This gives the protein CASSEVNTEAFF. The full variable domain, with the rest looked up from reference TRBV18 and TRBJ1-1, is NAGVMQNPRHLVRRRGQEARLRCSPMKGHSHVYWYRQLPEEGLKFMVYLQKENIIDESGMPKERFSAEFPKEGPSILRIQQVVRGDSAAYFCASSEVNTEAFFGQGTRLTVV.